Below are 32 T cell receptor beta chains sequenced from a single sample in a study of T cells in Graves' hyperthyroidism and ophthalmopathy. The TCR beta CDR3 regions underwent amplification using RNA transcripts as the source. The TCR CDR3 first-round RT-PCR relied on the HTBI primer set. TCRdb reanalysed the multiplex PCR reads using MiXCR and keeps one entry per CDR3 protein. The repertoire holds about 590,000 distinct CDR3 sequences, 14% seen once, with more than 6% in the top ten. The sample was blood. These receptors came from a woman aged 18-29 years with Graves' ophthalmopathy.

The genes are TRBV5-1 and TRBJ1-4, with D hard to call. The CDR3 runs 14 residues. Per the germline V gene, CDR1 is SGHRS and CDR2 is YFSETQ. V was trimmed by 3 bases and J by 4 bases, leaving 10 bases between them. CDR3 loop: CASSSSGINEKLFF. CDR3 DNA: TGCGCCAGCAGCTCGTCAGGCATTAATGAAAAACTGTTTTTT.

In this sample, this clonotype turned up a few times. CDR3 DNA sequence: TGTGCCAGCAGTTTTCCCTACACAGGGGGCGTCGTTCGCAACATTCAGTACTTC. Protein sequence: CASSFPYTGGVVRNIQYF. The V call is TRBV12-3 or TRBV12-4, the J call TRBJ2-4, with TRBD1 identical over 9 bases. J gave up 7 bases and V 3 bases, and 16 bases lay outside the gene matches. The CDR3 is 18 amino acids.

The chain has TRBV9 and TRBJ2-3; D is unclear. Per germline, CDR1 SGDLS and CDR2 YYNGEE. With 0 bases removed from V and 4 bases from J, the gap between germline ends came to 15 bases. The CDR3 is 16 residues long. The CDR3 coding sequence is TGTGCCAGCAGCGTAGGAAGGACGCCCGGTCCAGATACGCAGTATTTT. It codes for CASSVGRTPGPDTQYF. The variable domain in full, with the rest retrieved from reference TRBV9 and TRBJ2-3, is DSGVTQTPKHLITATGQRVTLRCSPRSGDLSVYWYQQSLDQGLQFLIQYYNGEERAKGNILERFSAQQFPDLHSELNLSSLELGDSALYFCASSVGRTPGPDTQYFGPGTRLTVL.

CDR3: CASSILNEKLFF. In DNA form, the CDR3 reads TGTGCCAGCAGTATTCTAAATGAAAAACTGTTTTTT. The V call is TRBV28, the J call TRBJ1-4; D remains unclear. CDR1 is MDHEN and CDR2 is SYDVKM in the germline V gene. Trimming stripped 5 bases from V and 5 bases from J, with 6 bases between. This CDR3 region has 12 residues.

This clonotype was recorded at least ten times. V usage is TRBV6-5 and J usage is TRBJ2-1; 7 bases match TRBD2. CDR3 length: 16 residues. Losses at the gene ends were 2 bases for V and 1 base for J; bases not matched to a gene: 5. Germline loops: CDR1 MNHEY, CDR2 SVGAGI. The CDR3 here is CASSYMAGESYNEQFF. The CDR3 bases are TGTGCCAGCAGTTACATGGCGGGAGAGTCCTACAATGAGCAGTTCTTC.

The CDR3 coding sequence is TGTGCTAGTGGTTTAGGACTAGCGGGAGAGACCCAGTACTTC. Amino acids: CASGLGLAGETQYF. The rearrangement uses TRBV12-5 and TRBJ2-5, with 11 bases aligning to TRBD2. This CDR3 region has 14 residues. Germline values: CDR1 LGHNT, CDR2 FRNRAP. Losses at the gene ends were 3 bases for V and 4 bases for J; bases not matched to a gene: 1.

This clonotype was seen repeatedly, ten times or more. This chain joins TRBV2 and TRBJ2-7, with TRBD1 matching 9 bases. The length of the CDR3 is 13 residues. The germline V gene encodes CDR1 SNHLY and CDR2 FYNNEI. V lost 7 bases and J lost 4; bases outside the gene matches: 5. CDR3 in amino acids: CASKTGGSYEQYF. The CDR3 DNA is TGTGCCAGCAAGACAGGGGGTTCGTACGAGCAGTACTTC.

The chain has TRBV12-5 and TRBJ2-7; TRBD2 matches at 10 bases. The better agreement between TRBJ2-1 and the DNA end casts doubt on the J call. Germline values: CDR1 LGHNT, CDR2 FRNRAP. The CDR3 loop spans 19 amino acids. Here the CDR3 DNA reads TGTGCTAGTGGTTTGGTACTGGGCGCTAGCGGGAGAGACTCCTACGAGCAGTTCTTC. It codes for CASGLVLGASGRDSYEQFF.

This clonotype was picked up many times. This chain connects TRBV6-1 to TRBJ1-6, with a possible D match to TRBD1 (6 bases). Germline V gene lookup returns CDR1 MNHNS and CDR2 SASEGT. This CDR3 is built from 15 residues. Trimming left V 5 bases short and J 7 bases short, with 15 bases between. The CDR3 nucleotides are TGTGCCAGCAGTCCCCAGGGGTTTTTCAATTCACCCCTCCACTTT. Its protein is CASSPQGFFNSPLHF.

In its sample, this clonotype was seen a few times. The genes are TRBV29-1 and TRBJ2-2; D is uncertain. V dropped 7 bases and J dropped 4 bases, with 7 bases sitting between them. Germline CDR1 and CDR2: SQVTM and ANQGSEA. The CDR3 runs to 11 residues. DNA of the CDR3: TGCAGCGCTACGGGCACCGGGGAGCTGTTTTTT. Translation: CSATGTGELFF.

This clonotype was counted many times. The chain employs TRBV18 and TRBJ2-5; D gene uncertain. Germline assignment: CDR1 KGHSH and CDR2 LQKENI. This CDR3 comprises 15 residues. Trimming pared 3 bases from V and 0 bases from J, leaving 11 bases between. CDR3 loop: CASSPTDGYQETQYF. The CDR3 DNA reads as TGTGCCAGCTCACCCACGGACGGGTACCAAGAGACCCAGTACTTC. The full variable domain, rest sourced from reference TRBV18 and TRBJ2-5, is NAGVMQNPRHLVRRRGQEARLRCSPMKGHSHVYWYRQLPEEGLKFMVYLQKENIIDESGMPKERFSAEFPKEGPSILRIQQVVRGDSAAYFCASSPTDGYQETQYFGPGTRLLVL.

Ten or more counts support this clonotype. The chain joins TRBV5-1 to TRBJ2-7; D is uncertain. V dropped 4 bases and J dropped 1 base, with 15 bases sitting between them. The CDR3 totals 15 residues. The germline V gene has CDR1 SGHRS and CDR2 YFSETQ. The CDR3 loop is CASSVELGLSYEQYF. The CDR3 nucleotides are TGCGCCAGCAGCGTTGAACTGGGCCTTTCCTACGAGCAGTACTTC.

In this sample, this clonotype turned up a few times. The chain carries TRBV7-8 and TRBJ2-7, with D tentatively TRBD1 (5 bases). V dropped 0 bases and J dropped 4 bases, with 13 bases sitting between them. This CDR3 spans 15 amino acids. Germline assignment: CDR1 SGHVS and CDR2 FQNEAQ. The chain's CDR3 is CASSLAYRSNYEQYF. As DNA, the CDR3 is TGTGCCAGCAGCTTAGCCTACAGGAGTAATTACGAGCAGTACTTC.

At least ten counts were recorded for this clonotype. This chain uses TRBV5-6 with TRBJ1-4; 7 nucleotides match TRBD1. CDR1 and CDR2 from the germline V gene are SGHDT and YYEEEE. The CDR3 runs to 12 residues. The junction had 4 bases not matched to a gene; V was cut back by 6 bases and J by 8 bases. The CDR3 spells CASTRDSEKLFF. DNA of the CDR3: TGTGCCAGCACCCGGGACAGCGAAAAACTGTTTTTT.

The chain carries TRBV6-4 and TRBJ2-1, with 7 bases aligning to TRBD1. Germline V gene data show CDR1 as MRHNA and CDR2 as SNTAGT. Trimming cost V 2 bases and J 2 bases; bases outside gene matches: 3. The CDR3 is 15 residues long. The CDR3 sequence: CASSDRQGAYNEQFF. In DNA, the CDR3 is TGTGCCAGCAGTGACCGACAGGGAGCCTACAATGAGCAGTTCTTC.

In this sample, this clonotype turned up many times. The chain has TRBV11-3 and TRBJ2-3; 8 bases agree with TRBD2. The junction had 17 bases not matched to a gene; V was cut back by 4 bases and J by 2 bases. The germline gives CDR1 SGHNT, CDR2 YENEEA. The CDR3 sequence is 19 residues long. The chain's CDR3 is CASSYIRGVGTRVTDTQYF. The CDR3 region has the DNA TGTGCCAGCAGCTACATTAGGGGAGTCGGGACTAGGGTCACAGATACGCAGTATTTT.

At least ten counts were recorded for this clonotype. The chain couples TRBV12-3 or TRBV12-4 to TRBJ1-2; weak D call: TRBD1 (5 bases). Trimming stripped 6 bases from V and 2 bases from J, with 13 bases between. The CDR3 length is 14 residues. The CDR3 nucleotides read TGTGCCAGCAGCCAGGGAGTGAGGAACTATGGCTACACCTTC. This codes for CASSQGVRNYGYTF.

This sequence joins TRBV7-9 and TRBJ2-3; 11 positions agree with TRBD1. The J segment lost 5 bases and the V segment lost 4 bases, leaving 8 bases of the junction unmatched. The CDR3 has 16 amino acids. Germline CDR1 is SEHNR and CDR2 is FQNEAQ (reference sequence). The CDR3 DNA is TGTGCCAGCAGCTCCCGGACAGGGGGCTACGGAGATACGCAGTATTTT. Translated: CASSSRTGGYGDTQYF.

This clonotype was observed many times. Here the CDR3 DNA reads TGCGCCAGCAGCCAAGATCGGGGGACAGACTCCTCCTACGAGCAGTACTTC. This gives the protein CASSQDRGTDSSYEQYF. The rearrangement joins TRBV4-1 to TRBJ2-7, with a weak D call TRBD1 (7 bases). V lost 0 bases and J 0 bases, leaving 15 bases between the germline ends. Germline-derived CDR1 and CDR2 are MGHRA and YSYEKL. The CDR3 is 17 amino acids.

This clonotype was recorded at least ten times. This chain joins TRBV19 and TRBJ1-1, with 7 bases identical to TRBD1. The CDR3 extends over 15 amino acids. Germline V gene data show CDR1 as LNHDA and CDR2 as SQIVND (reference sequence). J lost 4 bases, V lost 1 base, and 6 bases had no gene match. CDR3 DNA: TGTGCCAGTAGTATAGCCCTACAGGGGCGCACTGAAGCTTTCTTT. It encodes CASSIALQGRTEAFF.

This chain uses TRBV6-5 with TRBJ2-7; 8 positions agree with TRBD1. The CDR3 totals 14 residues. The V gene end was trimmed by 4 bases and the J gene end by 4 bases; junction bases not matched to a gene: 6. Germline V CDR1 and CDR2: MNHEY, SVGAGI. The CDR3 nucleotides are TGTGCCAGCAGTTTATGGACAGGGAATTACGAGCAGTACTTC. Residues: CASSLWTGNYEQYF.

This clonotype was seen repeatedly, ten times or more. V gene TRBV3-1 combines with J gene TRBJ2-3; 9 nucleotides agree with TRBD1. The germline CDR1 and CDR2 sequences are LGHDT and YNNKEL (reference sequence). The CDR3 is 15 residues long. Germline trimming cut 2 bases from V and 6 bases from J; bases unmatched to any gene: 6. CDR3: CASSQSHRGRDTQYF. The CDR3 DNA is TGTGCCAGCAGCCAATCCCACAGGGGGCGCGATACGCAGTATTTT.

This rearrangement joins TRBV12-3 or TRBV12-4 to TRBJ1-6; D unresolved. The CDR3 sequence is 15 residues long. Trimming cost V 3 bases and J 8 bases, with 14 bases left between them. CDR3: CASSFHRAPDSPLHF. Here the CDR3 DNA reads TGTGCCAGCAGTTTTCACCGGGCCCCGGATTCACCCCTCCACTTT.

This clonotype has ten or more counts. The V and J genes are TRBV19 and TRBJ2-1, with D possibly being TRBD1 or TRBD2 (5 bases each). With 3 bases removed from V and 3 bases from J, the gap between germline ends came to 12 bases. CDR1 and CDR2 from the germline V gene are LNHDA and SQIVND (reference sequence). This CDR3 region has 15 residues. The CDR3 loop is CASSMPGPSYNEQFF. CDR3 bases: TGTGCCAGTAGTATGCCGGGACCCAGCTACAATGAGCAGTTCTTC.

As to this clonotype: A much larger clone differs by one base, so this may be a read error. This chain links TRBV7-8 with TRBJ2-2; TRBD2 might be the D (5 bases). The CDR3 extends over 11 amino acids. The germline V gene encodes CDR1 SGHVS and CDR2 FQNEAQ. The DNA for the CDR3 is TGTGCCAGCAGCCCCCCCGGGGAGCTGCTTTTT. Translation: CASSPPGELLF.

This clonotype was counted between two and nine times. The rearrangement joins TRBV4-1 to TRBJ2-3; D may be TRBD2 (5 bases). Looked up from germline, CDR1 is MGHRA and CDR2 is YSYEKL. The CDR3 length is 15 residues. V was clipped by 3 bases and J by 0 bases, with 10 bases between them. CDR3 sequence: CASSQARTSTDTQYF. CDR3 DNA sequence: TGCGCCAGCAGCCAGGCCCGGACTAGCACAGATACGCAGTATTTT.

This clonotype was seen repeatedly, ten times or more. This sequence joins TRBV2 and TRBJ1-4, with no clear D. CDR3 length: 14 residues. V lost 6 bases and J lost 3, with 11 bases in between. Germline lookup yields CDR1 SNHLY and CDR2 FYNNEI. CDR3 region: CASSPQRANEKLFF. The CDR3, as DNA: TGTGCCAGCAGCCCACAGAGGGCTAATGAAAAACTGTTTTTT.

This clonotype was seen a handful of times. V is TRBV20-1 and J is TRBJ2-6; D is perhaps TRBD2 (7 bases). Germline loops: CDR1 DFQATT, CDR2 SNEGSKA (reference sequence). V lost 1 base, J lost 6 bases, and 28 bases lay in between. This CDR3 has 20 amino acids. The CDR3 loop reads CSARGVSLGGPPGVANVLTF. CDR3 in DNA: TGCAGTGCTAGAGGAGTTTCGCTCGGGGGGCCTCCAGGGGTGGCCAACGTCCTGACTTTC.

This clonotype appeared many times. The J gene is TRBJ1-2, the V gene TRBV20-1; 7 positions agree with TRBD1. This CDR3 is built from 14 residues. J was trimmed by 1 base and V by 4 bases; bases with no gene match: 6. Germline CDR1 is DFQATT and CDR2 is SNEGSKA (reference sequence). DNA for the CDR3: TGCAGTGCTAAGACCGGGACAGTTAACTATGGCTACACCTTC. Protein sequence: CSAKTGTVNYGYTF.

The V and J genes are TRBV18 and TRBJ2-3, with D hard to call. Deletions cut 1 base from V and 4 bases from J, with 12 bases between. CDR3 size: 15 residues. Germline assignment: CDR1 KGHSH and CDR2 LQKENI. CDR3 in amino acids: CASSPRQAGADTQYF. Written as DNA, the CDR3 is TGTGCCAGCTCACCACGCCAGGCAGGCGCAGATACGCAGTATTTT.

This clonotype was detected a few times. This chain connects TRBV6-1 to TRBJ1-5; maybe TRBD1 (5 bases). Germline CDR1 MNHNS, CDR2 SASEGT. V was shortened by 9 bases and J by 8 bases, with 14 bases between the two germline ends. The CDR3 spans 12 residues. DNA of the CDR3: TGTGCCAGTTCGACAGTTTCGGAGCCCCAGCATTTT. It translates to CASSTVSEPQHF.

This clonotype came up a few times. The chain couples TRBV11-1 to TRBJ1-1; D not resolved. CDR3 size: 15 residues. Germline CDR1 is SGHAT and CDR2 is FQDESV (reference sequence). V was pared by 2 bases and J by 0 bases, with 10 bases between. The CDR3 loop reads CASSLLGGLNTEAFF. For the CDR3, the DNA is TGTGCCAGCAGCTTATTAGGAGGGTTGAACACTGAAGCTTTCTTT.